The 21 T cell receptor beta chains reported below all come from one sample, sequenced in a study of T cells after yellow fever vaccination. From the 5' RACE reads, TCRdb called clonotypes with MiXCR, one entry per CDR3 protein. Here the sample spans approximately 550,000 distinct CDR3 sequences, 15% to 20% being singletons. Sequenced here: PBMCs, sampled 15 days after the yellow fever booster vaccination. The receptors were sampled from a man aged 25 to 40 who received the YFV17D yellow fever vaccine.

This clonotype was seen a handful of times. V is TRBV28 and J is TRBJ1-5; TRBD1 is a possible D gene (5 bases). In germline, CDR1 is MDHEN, CDR2 SYDVKM. V gave up 2 bases and J gave up 7 bases, with 12 bases separating them. The CDR3 spans 14 residues. The CDR3 DNA reads TGTGCCAGCAGTTTAGTGGGGCAGCTCCAGCCCCAGCATTTT. Amino acid sequence: CASSLVGQLQPQHF. Drawing the rest from reference TRBV28 and TRBJ1-5, the complete variable domain is DVKVTQSSRYLVKRTGEKVFLECVQDMDHENMFWYRQDPGLGLRLIYFSYDVKMKEKGDIPEGYSVSREKKERFSLILESASTNQTSMYLCASSLVGQLQPQHFGDGTRLSIL.

The rearrangement links TRBV12-3 or TRBV12-4 to TRBJ2-1; TRBD2 matches 8 bases. The J segment lost 8 bases and the V segment lost 4 bases, leaving 7 bases of the junction unmatched. The CDR3 consists of 14 residues. The CDR3 bases are TGTGCCAGCAGTTCTGGCGGGAGGTCCGATGAGCAGTTCTTC. This encodes CASSSGGRSDEQFF.

The sample holds a few counts of this clonotype. This chain connects TRBV20-1 to TRBJ2-7, with D tentatively TRBD1 or TRBD2 (5 bases each). Looked up from germline, CDR1 is DFQATT and CDR2 is SNEGSKA (reference sequence). This CDR3 region has 15 residues. Deletions cut 0 bases from V and 3 bases from J, with 15 bases between. Here the CDR3 reads CSARESFGTFYEQYF. The CDR3 DNA is TGCAGTGCTAGAGAAAGTTTTGGGACCTTCTACGAGCAGTACTTC.

This sequence joins TRBV6-2 or TRBV6-3 and TRBJ2-1, with D perhaps TRBD2 (7 bases). Trimming removed 8 bases at V and 4 bases at J, with 18 bases between. The germline gives CDR1 MNHEY, CDR2 SVGEGT. The length of the CDR3 is 15 residues. CDR3 DNA: TGTGCCAGCGCTCTAAGGGGAGGGGGGTACAATGAGCAGTTCTTC. Translated: CASALRGGGYNEQFF.

This clonotype has a handful of counts. The chain uses TRBV6-2 or TRBV6-3 and TRBJ1-2; D call uncertain. CDR3 length equals 17 residues. V dropped 0 bases and J dropped 0 bases, with 14 bases sitting between them. In germline, CDR1 is MNHEY, CDR2 SVGEGT. CDR3 DNA: TGTGCCAGCAGTTACTCGGCAGGCTACCTAGCTAACTATGGCTACACCTTC. Protein sequence: CASSYSAGYLANYGYTF.

V gene TRBV10-3 combines with J gene TRBJ1-3; D remains unclear. CDR1 and CDR2 (germline): ENHRY, SYGVKD. The CDR3 sequence is 12 residues long. V was pared by 11 bases and J by 0 bases, with 8 bases between. For the CDR3, the DNA is TGTGCCGGGCGGAGCTCTGGAAACACCATATATTTT. It yields the protein CAGRSSGNTIYF.

The chain recombines TRBV5-1 with TRBJ2-4; a possible D gene is TRBD2 (6 bases). V lost 0 bases to trimming and J lost 0 bases, with 10 bases between them. In germline, CDR1 is SGHRS, CDR2 YFSETQ. The CDR3 runs 16 residues. CDR3 protein: CASSLDGGGAKNIQYF. The CDR3 DNA sequence: TGCGCCAGCAGCTTGGATGGGGGAGGAGCCAAAAACATTCAGTACTTC.

The V gene is TRBV19, the J gene TRBJ2-3, with 10 bases lining up with TRBD1. J lost 1 base, V lost 5 bases, and 6 bases had no gene match. Germline CDR1 LNHDA, CDR2 SQIVND (reference sequence). The CDR3 extends over 16 amino acids. The CDR3 DNA follows: TGTGCCAGTAGTTCCCCCGGGACAGGGGGCACAGATACGCAGTATTTT. It translates to CASSSPGTGGTDTQYF.

This clonotype was seen a few times. The rearrangement joins TRBV7-2 to TRBJ1-3; no reliable D call. CDR1 and CDR2 (germline): SGHTA, FQGNSA. The V end lost 1 base, the J end lost 4 bases, and 5 bases lay between the germline ends. This CDR3 is 13 amino acids long. Here the CDR3 DNA reads TGTGCCAGCAGCTTAGTCCAGGGAAACACCATATATTTT. Its protein is CASSLVQGNTIYF.

The gene calls are TRBV27 and TRBJ2-2; 8 bases map to TRBD2. Trimming at V came to 6 bases and at J to 4 bases, leaving 4 bases not matched to a gene. Germline CDR1 is MNHEY and CDR2 is SMNVEV (reference sequence). The CDR3 runs to 14 residues. The CDR3 loop is CASRSGSITGELFF. CDR3 nucleotide sequence: TGTGCCAGCAGGAGCGGGAGTATCACCGGGGAGCTGTTTTTT.

In DNA, the CDR3 is TGCGCCAGCAGCTTGTCGACAGGGACGAACACCGGGGAGCTGTTTTTT. Translation gives CASSLSTGTNTGELFF. The chain carries TRBV5-1 and TRBJ2-2; 7 nucleotides agree with TRBD1. The CDR3 is 16 amino acids. V was clipped by 1 base and J by 0 bases; unmatched bases: 3. Germline loops: CDR1 SGHRS, CDR2 YFSETQ.

The rearrangement links TRBV5-1 to TRBJ2-2; TRBD1 matches 7 bases. The CDR3 length is 14 residues. Losses at the gene ends were 4 bases for V and 5 bases for J; bases not matched to a gene: 5. Germline V gene lookup returns CDR1 SGHRS and CDR2 YFSETQ. Here the CDR3 reads CASSTGAATGELFF. The CDR3 DNA reads TGCGCCAGCAGCACAGGGGCGGCGACCGGGGAGCTGTTTTTT.

The chain uses TRBV20-1 and TRBJ1-1, with unresolved D. V dropped 3 bases and J dropped 3 bases, with 14 bases sitting between them. The CDR3 is 14 amino acids. Germline-derived CDR1 and CDR2 are DFQATT and SNEGSKA (reference sequence). CDR3 sequence: CSARAGEADTEAFF. The CDR3 bases are TGCAGTGCTAGGGCCGGGGAGGCGGACACTGAAGCTTTCTTT.

This clonotype occurred a few times. This rearrangement joins TRBV20-1 to TRBJ2-7, with unresolved D. V lost 5 bases and J 4 bases, leaving 9 bases between the germline ends. This CDR3 region has 11 residues. CDR1 DFQATT and CDR2 SNEGSKA come from the germline V gene (reference sequence). CDR3 residues: CSARHKYEQYF. The CDR3 DNA is TGCAGTGCTCGTCATAAGTACGAGCAGTACTTC.

The V call is TRBV18, the J call TRBJ2-7; TRBD2 matches at 10 bases. J lost 4 bases, V lost 2 bases, and 8 bases had no gene match. Germline V gene sequence: CDR1 KGHSH, CDR2 LQKENI. This CDR3 is 16 amino acids long. The CDR3 DNA follows: TGTGCCAGCTCACCAGTTCGAGCGGGAGGGGGATACGAGCAGTACTTC. This gives the protein CASSPVRAGGGYEQYF.

This rearrangement joins TRBV6-2 or TRBV6-3 to TRBJ2-5, with D unresolved. Germline-derived CDR1 and CDR2 are MNHEY and SVGEGT. V was cut by 5 bases and J by 5 bases, with 12 bases left in between. The CDR3 length is 13 residues. In DNA form, the CDR3 reads TGTGCCAGCAGTACACTAATCGGGGAGACCCAGTACTTC. It specifies CASSTLIGETQYF.

The V and J genes are TRBV19 and TRBJ1-2; D might be TRBD1 (5 bases). Trimming stripped 3 bases from V and 6 bases from J, with 14 bases between. Germline V gene lookup returns CDR1 LNHDA and CDR2 SQIVND (reference sequence). CDR3 size: 14 residues. CDR3 sequence (DNA): TGTGCCAGTAGTATCCGGGGATCGGGGGATGGCTACACCTTC. As protein: CASSIRGSGDGYTF. Combining the CDR3 with reference TRBV19 and TRBJ1-2 gives the whole variable domain DGGITQSPKYLFRKEGQNVTLSCEQNLNHDAMYWYRQDPGQGLRLIYYSQIVNDFQKGDIAEGYSVSREKKESFPLTVTSAQKNPTAFYLCASSIRGSGDGYTFGSGTRLTVV.

This clonotype was seen only a few times. This CDR3 reads CAWRLAGAAEQFF. CDR3 bases: TGTGCCTGGAGGCTAGCGGGAGCTGCTGAGCAGTTCTTC. This sequence joins TRBV30 and TRBJ2-1, with TRBD2 identical over 10 bases. The length of the CDR3 is 13 residues. The germline V gene has CDR1 GTSNPN and CDR2 SVGIG (reference sequence). Germline trimming cut 3 bases from V and 9 bases from J; bases unmatched to any gene: 5.

This clonotype was observed a handful of times. The rearrangement uses TRBV28 and TRBJ2-3; 12 bases are shared with TRBD2. The germline gives CDR1 MDHEN, CDR2 SYDVKM. The CDR3 runs to 16 residues. With V trimmed by 5 bases and J by 2 bases, 5 bases remained unmatched. The CDR3 is CASSLGLAGPTDTQYF. Written as DNA, the CDR3 is TGTGCCAGCAGTCTCGGACTAGCGGGACCCACAGATACGCAGTATTTT.

This clonotype was picked up a small number of times. The chain has TRBV18 and TRBJ2-5; the match to TRBD2 covers 8 bases. Germline assignment: CDR1 KGHSH and CDR2 LQKENI. The junction had 11 bases not matched to a gene; V was cut back by 7 bases and J by 4 bases. The CDR3 covers 15 residues. CDR3 coding DNA: TGTGCCAGCTGTATCCTCCCCAGCGGGAGAGAGACCCAGTACTTC. Translated: CASCILPSGRETQYF.

V gene TRBV7-2 combines with J gene TRBJ2-1, with D tentatively TRBD2 (6 bases). With 0 bases removed from V and 9 bases from J, the gap between germline ends came to 18 bases. This CDR3 contains 16 residues. CDR1 SGHTA and CDR2 FQGNSA come from the germline V gene. CDR3 loop: CASSLARSGVGGEQFF. The CDR3, as DNA: TGTGCCAGCAGCTTAGCGCGGTCGGGAGTTGGTGGTGAGCAGTTCTTC.